The 7 T cell receptor beta chains in this list originate from one sample, sequenced in a study of cytomegalovirus exposure and HLA in healthy donors (dated by TCRdb to about 2017). Library preparation used the immunoSEQ multiplex PCR assay. For the multiplex PCR, a mixture combining 60 forward primers for TCR Vbeta segments and 13 reverse primers for TCR Jbeta segments was used. The table was pulled from immuneACCESS by TCRdb, which kept in-frame rearrangements only. Such tables lose some clones; where checked, under half of the loss comes from unresolved V genes, and the rest has no known cause. The sample includes tens of thousands of clones, with roughly 78% observed a single time. The top ten constitute 9.5% to 13% of the sample. What was sequenced was PBMCs. The receptors originated from a woman aged 40-49 years in good health and CMV-seropositive.

This clone was detected a few times. The genes are TRBV5-1 and TRBJ2-1; D perhaps matches TRBD1 (5 bases). Trimming removed 4 bases at V and 4 bases at J, with 12 bases between. The germline V gene encodes CDR1 SGHRS and CDR2 YFSETQ. This CDR3 comprises 14 residues. The CDR3: CASSPQGFYNEQFF. The CDR3 region has the DNA TGCGCCAGCAGCCCTCAGGGTTTTTACAATGAGCAGTTCTTC.

The chain has TRBV27 and TRBJ2-3; TRBD2 matches 9 bases. Trimming took 6 bases from V and 4 from J; bases not matched to a gene: 5. Germline V CDR1 and CDR2: MNHEY, SMNVEV (reference sequence). This CDR3 is 14 amino acids long. Written as DNA, the CDR3 is TGTGCCAGCAGCTTTAGCGGGGGCGCAGATACGCAGTATTTT. Translating gives CASSFSGGADTQYF.

The chain recombines TRBV5-4 with TRBJ2-3, with a tentative D call TRBD2 (6 bases). V lost 4 bases and J 4 bases, leaving 13 bases between the germline ends. In germline, CDR1 is SGHNT, CDR2 YYREEE (reference sequence). The CDR3 consists of 14 residues. The CDR3 DNA reads TGTGCCAGCAGCGTGGGGGGAGGCGCAGATACGCAGTATTTT. This encodes CASSVGGGADTQYF.

There are a few counts of this clone. The chain joins TRBV2 to TRBJ1-6, with TRBD1 as a possible D gene (6 bases). Germline values: CDR1 SNHLY, CDR2 FYNNEI. The CDR3 length is 14 residues. Trimming removed 0 bases from V and 10 bases from J, with 10 bases in between. The DNA for the CDR3 is TGTGCCAGCAGTGAAGCGCAGGGGCACTCACCCCTCCACTTT. This encodes CASSEAQGHSPLHF.

The chain carries TRBV15 and TRBJ1-2; the match to TRBD1 covers 8 bases. CDR1 is LNHNV and CDR2 is YYDKDF in the germline V gene (reference sequence). The CDR3 is 14 residues long. V dropped 4 bases and J dropped 10; count of bases not matched to a gene: 11. CDR3 residues: CATSTTRTGRDYTF. The CDR3 nucleotides are TGTGCCACCAGCACTACCCGGACAGGGAGAGACTACACCTTC.

The chain recombines TRBV18 with TRBJ1-5, with a tentative D call TRBD1 (5 bases). V lost 0 bases and J 3 bases, leaving 12 bases between the germline ends. Per the germline V gene, CDR1 is KGHSH and CDR2 is LQKENI. This CDR3 has 16 residues. The CDR3 reads CASSPPVGQYNQPQHF. The CDR3 DNA follows: TGTGCCAGCTCACCACCGGTGGGGCAGTACAATCAGCCCCAGCATTTT. Full variable domain (rest looked up from reference TRBV18 and TRBJ1-5): NAGVMQNPRHLVRRRGQEARLRCSPMKGHSHVYWYRQLPEEGLKFMVYLQKENIIDESGMPKERFSAEFPKEGPSILRIQQVVRGDSAAYFCASSPPVGQYNQPQHFGDGTRLSIL.

J is TRBJ2-7 and V is TRBV4-2; perhaps TRBD1 as D (6 bases). V dropped 3 bases and J dropped 0 bases, with 15 bases sitting between them. Germline CDR1 LGHNA, CDR2 YNFKEQ. There are 16 residues in the CDR3. The CDR3 here is CASSHQTGDLSYEQYF. As DNA, the CDR3 is TGTGCCAGCAGCCACCAGACAGGCGATCTCTCCTACGAGCAGTACTTC.